Described below is a single T cell receptor beta chain sequence and its context. The antigen is not known. CDR3 length: 14 residues. The germline gives CDR1 SEHNR, CDR2 FQNEAQ (reference sequence). Libraries of TRB cDNA were made by 5' RACE and carried UMIs. TCRdb reprocessed the 5' RACE reads and stores each CDR3 protein as one record, lacking DNA. The record lists around 120,000 distinct CDR3 sequences, of which the ten most abundant hold around 0.54%. The sample is drawn from a study of CXCR3-negative and CXCR3-positive naive CD8 T cells. Study results and limitations: More hydrophobic TRB CDR3s were found in CXCR3-positive naive cells than in CXCR3-negative naive cells. Unlike memory cells, which differed, naive CXCR3-negative and CXCR3-positive cells had similar TRBV-TRBJ usage.

The V gene is TRBV7-9, the J gene TRBJ2-7; the TCRdb call, TRBD2, lacks DNA for checking. Sequenced input: naive CXCR3+ CD8+ T cells from blood. Subset noted: CD45RO-CCR7+CD27+CD95- naive CD8+ T cells expressing CXCR3 (TNR3+). The TCR was taken from a human donor in good health. Some clones in this sample may be carry-over from other donors' samples. The CDR3 here is CASSLALAGVEQYF.